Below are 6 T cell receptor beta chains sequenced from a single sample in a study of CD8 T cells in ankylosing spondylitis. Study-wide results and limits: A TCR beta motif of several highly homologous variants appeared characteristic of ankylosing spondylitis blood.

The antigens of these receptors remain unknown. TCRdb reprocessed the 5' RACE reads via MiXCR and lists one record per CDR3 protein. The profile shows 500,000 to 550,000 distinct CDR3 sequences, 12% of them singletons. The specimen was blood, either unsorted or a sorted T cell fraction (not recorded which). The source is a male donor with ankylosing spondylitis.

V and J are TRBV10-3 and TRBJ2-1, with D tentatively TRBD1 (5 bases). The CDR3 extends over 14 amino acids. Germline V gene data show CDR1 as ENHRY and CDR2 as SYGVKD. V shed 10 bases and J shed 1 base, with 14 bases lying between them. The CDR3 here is CATQQVWSYNEQFF. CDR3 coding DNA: TGTGCCACACAACAGGTTTGGTCCTACAATGAGCAGTTCTTC.

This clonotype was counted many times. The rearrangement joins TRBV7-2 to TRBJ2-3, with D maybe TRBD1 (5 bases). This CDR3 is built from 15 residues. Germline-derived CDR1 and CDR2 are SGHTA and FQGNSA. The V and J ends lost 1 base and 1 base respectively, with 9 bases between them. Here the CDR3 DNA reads TGTGCCAGCAGCTTAGACAGGAGACGCACAGATACGCAGTATTTT. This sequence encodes CASSLDRRRTDTQYF.

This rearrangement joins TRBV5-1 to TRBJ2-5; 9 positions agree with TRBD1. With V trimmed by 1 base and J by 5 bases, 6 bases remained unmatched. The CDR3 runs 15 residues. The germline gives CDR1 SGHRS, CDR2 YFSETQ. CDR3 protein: CASSLQQGAMETQYF. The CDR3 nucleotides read TGCGCCAGCAGCTTGCAACAGGGGGCAATGGAGACCCAGTACTTC.

CDR3 DNA sequence: TGTGCCAGCAGTTTACAGGGGGCGAGCCCTGAAGCTTTCTTT. This gives the protein CASSLQGASPEAFF. The chain links TRBV27 to TRBJ1-1, with 8 bases that match TRBD1. Germline assignment: CDR1 MNHEY and CDR2 SMNVEV (reference sequence). The junction had 5 bases not matched to a gene; V was cut back by 2 bases and J by 6 bases. The CDR3 runs 14 residues.

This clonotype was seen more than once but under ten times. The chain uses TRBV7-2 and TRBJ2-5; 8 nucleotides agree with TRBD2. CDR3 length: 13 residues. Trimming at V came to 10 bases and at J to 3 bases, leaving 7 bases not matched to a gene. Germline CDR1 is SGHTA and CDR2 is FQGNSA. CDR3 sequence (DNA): TGTGCCATCGCGGGAGGACGGGAAGAGACCCAGTACTTC. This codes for CAIAGGREETQYF.

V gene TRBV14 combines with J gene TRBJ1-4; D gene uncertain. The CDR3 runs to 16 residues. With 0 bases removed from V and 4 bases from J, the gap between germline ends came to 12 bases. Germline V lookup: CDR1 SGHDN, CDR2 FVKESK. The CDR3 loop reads CASSQDLGRYNEKLFF. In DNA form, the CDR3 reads TGTGCCAGCAGCCAAGATTTGGGCCGCTATAATGAAAAACTGTTTTTT.